The clone carrying this T cell receptor (beta chain) was counted ten times or more. J lost 7 bases, V lost 5 bases, and 7 bases had no gene match. Germline CDR1 is SGHRS and CDR2 is YFSETQ. There are 14 residues in the CDR3. Researchers amplified the TCR beta CDR3 regions from RNA transcripts. Researchers ran a first-round RT-PCR on the TCR CDR3 using the HTBI primer set. TCRdb re-called the multiplex PCR reads through MiXCR, storing one row per CDR3 protein. The sample carries 85,000 to 110,000 distinct CDR3 sequences, 45% to 50% recorded once. Fresh peripheral blood, roughly 10 ml, was the source of the PBMCs. This specimen comes from a study of T cells in Graves' hyperthyroidism and ophthalmopathy.

The chain carries TRBV5-1 and TRBJ2-7; 12 positions match TRBD1. Sequencing was carried out using blood. The clonotype originates from a man between 40 and 49 years old with Graves' hyperthyroidism. CDR3 sequence: CASSTRDRGLEQYF. The CDR3 DNA sequence: TGCGCCAGCAGTACTCGGGACAGGGGGCTTGAGCAGTACTTC.